This T cell receptor beta chain was documented in a study of T cells in Graves' hyperthyroidism and ophthalmopathy. RNA transcripts were the template for amplifying TCR beta CDR3 regions. When the TCR CDR3 underwent first-round RT-PCR, the HTBI primer set was used. TCRdb itself ran the multiplex PCR reads through MiXCR, one entry per CDR3 protein. The table lists approximately 420,000 distinct CDR3 sequences, about 15% of them singletons. The CDR3 runs 16 residues. The junction had 10 bases not matched to a gene; V was cut back by 1 base and J by 8 bases. The germline V gene has CDR1 DFQATT and CDR2 SNEGSKA (reference sequence).

This TCR derives from a woman between 25 and 40 years old with Graves' hyperthyroidism. The chain has TRBV20-1 and TRBJ2-1; 11 bases line up with TRBD2. Input material: blood. CDR3 amino acids: CSARVLAGGLGDEQFF. In nucleotides, the CDR3 is TGCAGTGCTAGAGTCCTAGCGGGAGGACTGGGCGATGAGCAGTTCTTC.